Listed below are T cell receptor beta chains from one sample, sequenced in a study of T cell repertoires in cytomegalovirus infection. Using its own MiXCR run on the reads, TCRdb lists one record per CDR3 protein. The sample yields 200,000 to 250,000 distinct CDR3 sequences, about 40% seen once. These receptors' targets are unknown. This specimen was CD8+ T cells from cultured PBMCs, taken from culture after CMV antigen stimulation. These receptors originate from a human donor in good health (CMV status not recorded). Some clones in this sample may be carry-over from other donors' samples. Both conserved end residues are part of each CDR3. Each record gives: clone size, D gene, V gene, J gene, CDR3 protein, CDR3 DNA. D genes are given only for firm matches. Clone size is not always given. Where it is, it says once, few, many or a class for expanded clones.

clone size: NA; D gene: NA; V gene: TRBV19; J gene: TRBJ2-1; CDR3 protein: CASSIQLYNEQFF; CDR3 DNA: TGTGCCAGTAGTATCCAGTTATACAATGAGCAGTTCTTC
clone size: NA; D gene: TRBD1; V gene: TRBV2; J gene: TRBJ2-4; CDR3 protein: CASRGTGALAKNIQYF; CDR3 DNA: TGTGCCAGCAGGGGGACAGGGGCGCTAGCCAAAAACATTCAGTACTTC
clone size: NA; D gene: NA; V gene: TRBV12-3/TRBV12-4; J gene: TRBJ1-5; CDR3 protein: CASSAQGSQPQHF; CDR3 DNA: TGTGCCAGCAGCGCACAGGGATCTCAGCCCCAGCATTTT
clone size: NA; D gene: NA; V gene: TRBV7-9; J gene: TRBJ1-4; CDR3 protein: CASSLGTATNEKLFF; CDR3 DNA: TGTGCCAGCAGCTTAGGGACAGCAACTAATGAAAAACTGTTTTTT
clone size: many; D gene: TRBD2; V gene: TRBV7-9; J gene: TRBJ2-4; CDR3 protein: CASSLGGGENIQYF; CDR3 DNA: TGTGCCAGCAGCTTAGGCGGGGGGGAGAACATTCAGTACTTC
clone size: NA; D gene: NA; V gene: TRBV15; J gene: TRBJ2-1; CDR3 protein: CATSRADYNEQFF; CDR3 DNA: TGTGCCACCAGCAGAGCCGACTACAATGAGCAGTTCTTC
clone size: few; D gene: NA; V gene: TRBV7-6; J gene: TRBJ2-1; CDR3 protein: CASSRSGDGSYNEQFF; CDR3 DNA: TGTGCCAGCAGCCGCTCAGGGGATGGGTCCTACAATGAGCAGTTCTTC
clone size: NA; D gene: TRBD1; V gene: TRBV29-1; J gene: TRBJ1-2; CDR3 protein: CSVVGGTEGYTF; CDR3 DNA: TGCAGCGTTGTTGGTGGGACAGAGGGCTACACCTTC
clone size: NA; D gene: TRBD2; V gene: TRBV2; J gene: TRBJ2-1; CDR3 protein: CASTPPGTSGSYEQFF; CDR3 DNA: TGTGCCAGCACCCCCCCCGGGACTAGCGGGAGCTATGAGCAGTTCTTC
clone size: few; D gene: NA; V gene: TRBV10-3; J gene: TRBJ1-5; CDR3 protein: CAISESPDGGWSNQPQHF; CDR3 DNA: TGTGCCATCAGTGAGTCCCCGGACGGGGGTTGGAGCAATCAGCCCCAGCATTTT
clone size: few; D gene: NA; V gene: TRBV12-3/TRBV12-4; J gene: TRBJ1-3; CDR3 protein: CASSPWDMSSGNTIYF; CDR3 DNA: TGTGCCAGCAGTCCTTGGGACATGAGCTCTGGAAACACCATATATTTT
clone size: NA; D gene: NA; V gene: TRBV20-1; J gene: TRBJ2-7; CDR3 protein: CSVLTGSSYEQYF; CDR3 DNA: TGCAGTGTTTTGACAGGTAGCTCCTACGAGCAGTACTTC
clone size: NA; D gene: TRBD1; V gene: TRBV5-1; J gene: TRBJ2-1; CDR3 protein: CASSLFFPPRQGTYNEQFF; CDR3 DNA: TGCGCCAGCAGCTTGTTTTTCCCCCCCCGACAGGGGACATACAATGAGCAGTTCTTC
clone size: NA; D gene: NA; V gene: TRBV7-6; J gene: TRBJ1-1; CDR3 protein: CASSLDGGYMNTEAFF; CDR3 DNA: TGTGCCAGCAGCTTAGACGGAGGCTACATGAACACTGAAGCTTTCTTT
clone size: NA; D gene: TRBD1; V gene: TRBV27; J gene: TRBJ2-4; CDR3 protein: CASSTGTENIQYF; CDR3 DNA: TGTGCCAGCTCTACCGGGACAGAAAACATTCAGTACTTC
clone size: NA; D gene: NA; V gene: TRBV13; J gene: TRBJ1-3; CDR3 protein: CASSSTWGTGNTIYF; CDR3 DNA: TGCGCCAGCAGCTCGACCTGGGGGACCGGAAACACCATATATTTT
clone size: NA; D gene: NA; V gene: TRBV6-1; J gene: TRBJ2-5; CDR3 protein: CASSETPGADPKRTQYF; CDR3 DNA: TGTGCCAGCAGTGAAACCCCGGGGGCCGATCCGAAGAGGACCCAGTACTTC
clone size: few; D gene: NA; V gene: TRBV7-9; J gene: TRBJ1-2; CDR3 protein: CASSGETVNYGYTF; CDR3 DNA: TGTGCCAGCAGCGGGGAGACAGTGAACTATGGCTACACCTTC